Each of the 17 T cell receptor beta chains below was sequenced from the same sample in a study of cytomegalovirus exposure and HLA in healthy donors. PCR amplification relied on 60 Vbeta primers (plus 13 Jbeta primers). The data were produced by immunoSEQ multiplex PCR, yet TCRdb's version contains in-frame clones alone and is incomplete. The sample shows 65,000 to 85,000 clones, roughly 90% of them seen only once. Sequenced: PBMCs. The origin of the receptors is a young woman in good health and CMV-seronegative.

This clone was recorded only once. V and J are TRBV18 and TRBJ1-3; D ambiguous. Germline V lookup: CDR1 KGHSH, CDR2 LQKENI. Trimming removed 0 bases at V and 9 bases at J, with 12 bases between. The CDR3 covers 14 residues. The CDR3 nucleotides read TGTGCCAGCTCACCACCCGGCCGGGTAGGCACCATATATTTT. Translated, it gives CASSPPGRVGTIYF.

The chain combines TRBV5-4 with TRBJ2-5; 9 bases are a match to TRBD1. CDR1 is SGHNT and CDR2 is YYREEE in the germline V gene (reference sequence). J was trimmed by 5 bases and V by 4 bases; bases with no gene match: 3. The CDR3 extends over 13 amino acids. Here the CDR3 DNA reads TGTGCCAGCAGCACGGGACAGGGCGAGACCCAGTACTTC. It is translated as CASSTGQGETQYF.

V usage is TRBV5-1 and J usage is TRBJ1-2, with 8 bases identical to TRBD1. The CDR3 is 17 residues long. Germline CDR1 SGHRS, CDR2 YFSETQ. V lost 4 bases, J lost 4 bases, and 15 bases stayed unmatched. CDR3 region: CASSPEGQEGGGYGYTF. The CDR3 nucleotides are TGCGCCAGCAGCCCCGAGGGACAGGAGGGGGGGGGCTATGGCTACACCTTC.

The CDR3 sequence is CASSVLEQKTYEQYF. Here the CDR3 DNA reads TGTGCCAGCAGCGTATTAGAACAGAAAACCTACGAGCAGTACTTC. The chain is built from TRBV9 and TRBJ2-7; D is unclear. The germline V gene has CDR1 SGDLS and CDR2 YYNGEE. V gave up 1 base and J gave up 2 bases, with 13 bases separating them. This CDR3 region has 15 residues.

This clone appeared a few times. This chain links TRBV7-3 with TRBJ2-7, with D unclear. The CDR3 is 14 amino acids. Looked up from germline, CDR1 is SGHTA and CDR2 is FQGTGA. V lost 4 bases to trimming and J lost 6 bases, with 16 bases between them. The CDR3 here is CASSSTTNSGEQYF. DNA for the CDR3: TGTGCCAGCAGCTCCACCACCAACTCGGGCGAGCAGTACTTC.

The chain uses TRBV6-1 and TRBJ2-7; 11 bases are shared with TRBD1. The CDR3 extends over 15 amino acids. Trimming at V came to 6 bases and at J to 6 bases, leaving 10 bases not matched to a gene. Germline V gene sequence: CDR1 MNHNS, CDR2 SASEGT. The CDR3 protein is CASRTPGTGGLEQYF. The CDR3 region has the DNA TGTGCCAGCAGAACCCCCGGGACAGGGGGTCTCGAGCAGTACTTC.

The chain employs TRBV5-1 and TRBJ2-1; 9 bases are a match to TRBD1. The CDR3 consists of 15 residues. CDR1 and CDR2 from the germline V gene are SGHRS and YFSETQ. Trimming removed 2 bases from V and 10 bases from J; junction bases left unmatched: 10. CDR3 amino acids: CASSFTTGQGGEQFF. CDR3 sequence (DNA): TGCGCCAGCAGCTTCACCACGGGACAGGGCGGGGAGCAGTTCTTC.

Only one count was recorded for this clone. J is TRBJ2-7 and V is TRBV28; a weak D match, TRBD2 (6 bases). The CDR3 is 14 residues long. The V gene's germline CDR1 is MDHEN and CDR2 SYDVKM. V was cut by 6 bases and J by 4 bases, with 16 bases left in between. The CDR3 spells CASRNTGRGYEQYF. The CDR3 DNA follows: TGTGCCAGCAGAAACACCGGGAGAGGGTACGAGCAGTACTTC.

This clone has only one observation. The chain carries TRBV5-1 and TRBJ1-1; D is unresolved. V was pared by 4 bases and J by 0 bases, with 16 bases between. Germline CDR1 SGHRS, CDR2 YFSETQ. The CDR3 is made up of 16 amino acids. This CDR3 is CASSRYRNNLNTEAFF. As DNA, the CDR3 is TGCGCCAGCAGCCGCTACAGAAACAATTTGAACACTGAAGCTTTCTTT.

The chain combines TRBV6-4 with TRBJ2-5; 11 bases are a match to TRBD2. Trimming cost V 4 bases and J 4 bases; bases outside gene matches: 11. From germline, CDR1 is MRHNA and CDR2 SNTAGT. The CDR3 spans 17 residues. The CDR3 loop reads CASSGRLAGGHGETQYF. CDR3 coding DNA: TGTGCCAGCAGTGGACGTTTAGCGGGAGGGCACGGAGAGACCCAGTACTTC.

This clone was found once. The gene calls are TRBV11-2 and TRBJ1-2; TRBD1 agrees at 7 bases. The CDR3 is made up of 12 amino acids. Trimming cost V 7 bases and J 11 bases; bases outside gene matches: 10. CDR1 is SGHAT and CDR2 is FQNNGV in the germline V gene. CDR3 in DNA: TGTGCCAGCACCCCTGGTGCAGGGGGGTACACCTTC. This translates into CASTPGAGGYTF.

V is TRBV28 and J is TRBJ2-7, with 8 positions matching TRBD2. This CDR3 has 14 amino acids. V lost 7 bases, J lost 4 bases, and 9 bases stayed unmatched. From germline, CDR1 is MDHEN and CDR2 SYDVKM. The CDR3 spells CASTRGGTGYEQYF. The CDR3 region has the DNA TGTGCCAGCACCCGGGGGGGAACTGGATACGAGCAGTACTTC. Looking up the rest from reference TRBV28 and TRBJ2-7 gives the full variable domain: DVKVTQSSRYLVKRTGEKVFLECVQDMDHENMFWYRQDPGLGLRLIYFSYDVKMKEKGDIPEGYSVSREKKERFSLILESASTNQTSMYLCASTRGGTGYEQYFGPGTRLTVT.

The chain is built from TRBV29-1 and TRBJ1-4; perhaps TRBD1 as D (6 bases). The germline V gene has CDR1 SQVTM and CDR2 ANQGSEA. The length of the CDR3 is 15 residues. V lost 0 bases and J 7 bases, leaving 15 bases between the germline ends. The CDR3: CSVEDLGGAGEKLFF. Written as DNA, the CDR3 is TGCAGCGTTGAAGATCTGGGGGGGGCGGGTGAAAAACTGTTTTTT. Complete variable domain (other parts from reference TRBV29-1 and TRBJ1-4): SAVISQKPSRDICQRGTSLTIQCQVDSQVTMMFWYRQQPGQSLTLIATANQGSEATYESGFVIDKFPISRPNLTFSTLTVSNMSPEDSSIYLCSVEDLGGAGEKLFFGSGTQLSVL.

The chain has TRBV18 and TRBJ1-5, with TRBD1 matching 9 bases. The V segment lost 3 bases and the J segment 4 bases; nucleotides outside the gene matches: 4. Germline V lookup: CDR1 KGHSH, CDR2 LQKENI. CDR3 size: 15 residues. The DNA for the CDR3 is TGTGCCAGCTCACCTCCCGGACAGGGGAATCAGCCCCAGCATTTT. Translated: CASSPPGQGNQPQHF.

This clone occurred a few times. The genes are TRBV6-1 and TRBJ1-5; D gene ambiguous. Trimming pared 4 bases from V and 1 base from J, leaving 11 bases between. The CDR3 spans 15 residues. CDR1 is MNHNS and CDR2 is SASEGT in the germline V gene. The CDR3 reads CASSARFSSNQPQHF. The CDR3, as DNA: TGTGCCAGCAGTGCCAGGTTCTCCAGCAATCAGCCCCAGCATTTT.

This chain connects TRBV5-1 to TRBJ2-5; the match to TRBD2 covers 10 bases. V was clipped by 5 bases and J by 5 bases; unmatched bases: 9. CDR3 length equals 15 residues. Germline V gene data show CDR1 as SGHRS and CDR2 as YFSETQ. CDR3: CASRPAGGGYETQYF. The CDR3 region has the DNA TGCGCCAGCAGACCAGCGGGAGGGGGATACGAGACCCAGTACTTC.

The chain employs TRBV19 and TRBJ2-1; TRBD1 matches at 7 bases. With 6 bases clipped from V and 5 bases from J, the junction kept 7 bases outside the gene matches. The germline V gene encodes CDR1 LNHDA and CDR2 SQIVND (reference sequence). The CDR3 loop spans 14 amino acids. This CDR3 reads CASRLPGQHNEQFF. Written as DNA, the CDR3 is TGTGCCAGTAGGCTTCCGGGACAGCACAATGAGCAGTTCTTC.